Each of the 27 T cell receptor beta chains below was sequenced from the same sample in a study of graft-versus-host responses after intestinal transplantation. The table came from immunoSEQ multiplex PCR; TCRdb's copy has only in-frame clones and leaves some out. The table records 40,000 or so clones, 89% of them present only once. Sequencing used PBMCs, obtained approximately 270 days after transplant. These receptors all stem from a human patient who received an intestinal transplant, so some T cells may come from the graft donor.

In its sample, this clone was seen once. The rearrangement uses TRBV6-7 and TRBJ2-3; D possibly corresponds to TRBD2 (5 bases). TRBV6-7 belongs to the ORF category, with a function that is uncertain. The CDR3 contains 16 residues. V was pared by 1 base and J by 0 bases, with 11 bases between. The CDR3 DNA sequence: TGTGCCAGCAGTTACTATCCCGGGGATAGCACAGATACGCAGTATTTT. Encoded protein: CASSYYPGDSTDTQYF.

The chain couples TRBV19 to TRBJ1-3; D call uncertain. Looked up from germline, CDR1 is LNHDA and CDR2 is SQIVND (reference sequence). There are 16 residues in the CDR3. The V end was cut by 5 bases, the J end by 0 bases, with 14 bases between. In DNA form, the CDR3 reads TGTGCCAGTAGTCCCCATGGCTTTAACTCTGGAAACACCATATATTTT. Protein: CASSPHGFNSGNTIYF. Filled out from reference TRBV19 and TRBJ1-3, the complete variable domain reads DGGITQSPKYLFRKEGQNVTLSCEQNLNHDAMYWYRQDPGQGLRLIYYSQIVNDFQKGDIAEGYSVSREKKESFPLTVTSAQKNPTAFYLCASSPHGFNSGNTIYFGEGSWLTVV.

The genes are TRBV27 and TRBJ2-5, with D possibly TRBD2 on 6 matching bases. From germline, CDR1 is MNHEY and CDR2 SMNVEV (reference sequence). The CDR3 has 15 amino acids. The V end lost 2 bases, the J end lost 7 bases, and 17 bases lay between the germline ends. This chain's CDR3 is CASSLKGGDVGTQYF. The CDR3 bases are TGTGCCAGCAGTTTAAAGGGCGGGGATGTGGGGACCCAGTACTTC.

The J gene is TRBJ2-3, the V gene TRBV4-1, with 11 positions matching TRBD2. CDR3 length: 15 residues. The germline V gene has CDR1 MGHRA and CDR2 YSYEKL. After removal of 5 bases from V and 5 bases from J, the junction contained 6 bases not matched to a gene. The CDR3: CASSIAGGPLDTQYF. The CDR3 DNA is TGCGCCAGCAGCATAGCGGGGGGGCCTTTAGATACGCAGTATTTT.

The chain carries TRBV6-4 and TRBJ1-6, with 7 bases matching TRBD1. Germline values: CDR1 MRHNA, CDR2 SNTAGT. The length of the CDR3 is 16 residues. The junction had 8 bases not matched to a gene; V was cut back by 4 bases and J by 5 bases. CDR3 residues: CASSGPPGTDNSPLHF. The DNA of the CDR3 is TGTGCCAGCAGTGGCCCCCCCGGGACAGATAATTCACCCCTCCACTTT.

The CDR3 protein is CASSQAYGQNTEAFF. The DNA for the CDR3 is TGTGCCAGCAGCCAGGCCTACGGACAAAACACTGAAGCTTTCTTT. V gene TRBV14 combines with J gene TRBJ1-1; D possibly corresponds to TRBD1 (5 bases). Looked up from germline, CDR1 is SGHDN and CDR2 is FVKESK. V lost 3 bases and J lost 2, with 13 bases in between. The CDR3 is 15 amino acids. Full variable domain (remainder filled in from reference TRBV14 and TRBJ1-1): EAGVTQFPSHSVIEKGQTVTLRCDPISGHDNLYWYRRVMGKEIKFLLHFVKESKQDESGMPNNRFLAERTGGTYSTLKVQPAELEDSGVYFCASSQAYGQNTEAFFGQGTRLTVV.

The chain joins TRBV11-2 to TRBJ1-2; D gene uncertain. The CDR3 totals 13 residues. Germline V gene data show CDR1 as SGHAT and CDR2 as FQNNGV. The V end lost 6 bases, the J end lost 4 bases, and 12 bases lay between the germline ends. CDR3 DNA: TGTGCCAGCAGTAGTACGGGGATCTATGGCTACACCTTC. Its protein product is CASSSTGIYGYTF. Using reference TRBV11-2 and TRBJ1-2 for the parts outside the CDR3, the full variable domain is EAGVAQSPRYKIIEKRQSVAFWCNPISGHATLYWYQQILGQGPKLLIQFQNNGVVDDSQLPKDRFSAERLKGVDSTLKIQPAKLEDSAVYLCASSSTGIYGYTFGSGTRLTVV.

The rearrangement uses TRBV27 and TRBJ2-2; 8 nucleotides align to TRBD1. Germline V gene data show CDR1 as MNHEY and CDR2 as SMNVEV (reference sequence). The CDR3 is made up of 17 amino acids. With 5 bases clipped from V and 1 base from J, the junction kept 9 bases outside the gene matches. CDR3 in DNA: TGTGCCAGCAGTCCCGGGACAGGTTTTCAGAACACCGGGGAGCTGTTTTTT. As protein: CASSPGTGFQNTGELFF.

This clone was seen only a few times. The CDR3 here is CASSGSVTNEKLFF. CDR3 nucleotide sequence: TGTGCCAGTTCGGGTAGCGTAACTAATGAAAAACTGTTTTTT. This chain connects TRBV6-1 to TRBJ1-4; D gene uncertain. The V gene lost 9 bases and the J gene lost 1 base, with 12 bases spanning the gap. In germline, CDR1 is MNHNS, CDR2 SASEGT. CDR3 size: 14 residues.

The rearrangement uses TRBV14 and TRBJ1-2; tentative D call: TRBD1 (6 bases). Trimming shortened V by 0 bases and J by 8 bases, and 19 bases separated the two germline ends. CDR3 size: 16 residues. Looked up from germline, CDR1 is SGHDN and CDR2 is FVKESK. The CDR3 DNA reads as TGTGCCAGCAGCCAAGATCTGGGGGCGCCCCTTGGAGGCTACACCTTC. Translation gives CASSQDLGAPLGGYTF. Looking up the rest from reference TRBV14 and TRBJ1-2 gives the full variable domain: EAGVTQFPSHSVIEKGQTVTLRCDPISGHDNLYWYRRVMGKEIKFLLHFVKESKQDESGMPNNRFLAERTGGTYSTLKVQPAELEDSGVYFCASSQDLGAPLGGYTFGSGTRLTVV.

The V and J genes are TRBV7-8 and TRBJ2-5, with D perhaps matching TRBD2 (5 bases). Trimming took off 5 bases at V and 7 bases at J, with 11 bases between the two ends. Germline V lookup: CDR1 SGHVS, CDR2 FQNEAQ. The CDR3 consists of 12 residues. As DNA, the CDR3 is TGTGCCAGCAGCCAATCGGCGGGGACCCAGTACTTC. Its protein product is CASSQSAGTQYF. The variable domain in full, with the rest retrieved from reference TRBV7-8 and TRBJ2-5, is GAGVSQSPRYKVAKRGQDVALRCDPISGHVSLFWYQQALGQGPEFLTYFQNEAQLDKSGLPSDRFFAERPEGSVSTLKIQRTQQEDSAVYLCASSQSAGTQYFGPGTRLLVL.

In its sample, this clone was seen once. V gene TRBV5-1 combines with J gene TRBJ2-3, with a tentative D call TRBD2 (6 bases). The CDR3 has 16 amino acids. Germline values: CDR1 SGHRS, CDR2 YFSETQ. V was cut by 4 bases and J by 5 bases, with 20 bases left in between. The CDR3 nucleotides read TGCGCCAGCAGCCCCGACGGACGTTGGAGGGGAGATACGCAGTATTTT. Translation: CASSPDGRWRGDTQYF.

This chain connects TRBV6-1 to TRBJ1-6; D might be TRBD1 (6 bases). V was shortened by 5 bases and J by 12 bases, with 11 bases between the two germline ends. The CDR3 totals 12 residues. Germline assignment: CDR1 MNHNS and CDR2 SASEGT. This chain's CDR3 is CASSYNRVPLHF. For the CDR3, the DNA is TGTGCCAGCAGTTATAACAGGGTACCCCTCCACTTT.

In nucleotides, the CDR3 is TGTGCCAGCAGTTATACCCCAGGGTACAATGAGCAGTTCTTC. This encodes CASSYTPGYNEQFF. V usage is TRBV7-9 and J usage is TRBJ2-1, with TRBD1 as a possible D gene (5 bases). Germline-derived CDR1 and CDR2 are SEHNR and FQNEAQ (reference sequence). V was shortened by 6 bases and J by 4 bases, with 13 bases between the two germline ends. The CDR3 spans 14 residues.

This chain uses TRBV18 with TRBJ1-1; D perhaps matches TRBD1 (5 bases). Germline lookup yields CDR1 KGHSH and CDR2 LQKENI. V was clipped by 8 bases and J by 1 base, with 14 bases between them. This CDR3 is built from 14 residues. The CDR3: CASTRDSGNTEAFF. Here the CDR3 DNA reads TGTGCCAGCACCCGAGACAGTGGGAACACTGAAGCTTTCTTT.

A remark on this clone: Germline and junction disagree at one end, which may indicate a read error. The chain is built from TRBV10-3 and TRBJ1-6; D gene ambiguous. Germline values: CDR1 ENHRY, CDR2 SYGVKD. This CDR3 has 13 amino acids. DNA of the CDR3: TGTGCCATCAGTGAGTCGACTAATACACCCCTCCACTTT. The encoded protein is CAISESTNTPLHF.

V gene TRBV5-1 combines with J gene TRBJ2-4; the D gene could be TRBD1 or TRBD2 (5 bases each). From germline, CDR1 is SGHRS and CDR2 YFSETQ. CDR3 size: 16 residues. The V end was cut by 1 base, the J end by 3 bases, with 14 bases between. CDR3 sequence: CASSLRGVGHKNIQYF. In DNA, the CDR3 is TGCGCCAGCAGCTTGCGGGGAGTCGGACACAAAAACATTCAGTACTTC.

This rearrangement joins TRBV14 to TRBJ2-3; 7 bases agree with TRBD2. The length of the CDR3 is 18 residues. The V gene end was trimmed by 1 base and the J gene end by 1 base; junction bases not matched to a gene: 11. The germline CDR1 and CDR2 sequences are SGHDN and FVKESK. The DNA for the CDR3 is TGTGCCAGCAGCCAAGTCCTGGGGCTAGCGGACCGCACAGATACGCAGTATTTT. The encoded protein is CASSQVLGLADRTDTQYF.

The chain joins TRBV6-5 to TRBJ1-5; no reliable D call. The CDR3 sequence is 15 residues long. Trimming shortened V by 1 base and J by 8 bases, and 15 bases separated the two germline ends. Germline V lookup: CDR1 MNHEY, CDR2 SVGAGI. CDR3 sequence reads: CASSYLVSSWEPQHF. For the CDR3, the DNA is TGTGCCAGCAGTTACTTGGTATCCTCTTGGGAGCCCCAGCATTTT.

The chain has TRBV7-8 and TRBJ1-2; D gene uncertain. V was shortened by 5 bases and J by 2 bases, with 15 bases between the two germline ends. Germline lookup yields CDR1 SGHVS and CDR2 FQNEAQ. CDR3 length: 15 amino acids. CDR3 loop: CASSLDPDGNYGYTF. CDR3 DNA sequence: TGTGCCAGCAGCCTAGACCCAGACGGAAACTATGGCTACACCTTC.

The chain employs TRBV4-1 and TRBJ2-2, with D possibly being TRBD1 (5 bases). Looked up from germline, CDR1 is MGHRA and CDR2 is YSYEKL. CDR3 length: 15 residues. The ends were cut back, 3 bases at V and 6 bases at J, with 14 bases in the middle. In DNA, the CDR3 is TGCGCCAGCAGCCAGTCTCAGGGTGGAGCCGGGGAGCTGTTTTTT. It yields the protein CASSQSQGGAGELFF.

The chain uses TRBV11-1 and TRBJ2-3, with a weak D call TRBD1 (6 bases). The CDR3 is 16 amino acids. CDR1 and CDR2 (germline): SGHAT, FQDESV (reference sequence). V was pared by 5 bases and J by 1 base, with 16 bases between. This CDR3 is CASSGAWGRGTDTQYF. DNA of the CDR3: TGTGCCAGCAGCGGCGCGTGGGGGCGCGGCACAGATACGCAGTATTTT.

This sequence joins TRBV7-2 and TRBJ2-1; 8 bases are a match to TRBD1. The V gene's germline CDR1 is SGHTA and CDR2 FQGNSA. The CDR3 runs 16 residues. V gave up 2 bases and J gave up 3 bases; unmatched junction bases: 6. CDR3 nucleotide sequence: TGTGCCAGCAGCTTAACCGGGACAGGATTCTACAATGAGCAGTTCTTC. Residues: CASSLTGTGFYNEQFF.

V usage is TRBV7-9 and J usage is TRBJ1-1, with D tentatively TRBD1 (5 bases). Germline values: CDR1 SEHNR, CDR2 FQNEAQ (reference sequence). The CDR3 spans 16 residues. With 4 bases removed from V and 3 bases from J, the gap between germline ends came to 18 bases. Here the CDR3 DNA reads TGTGCCAGCAGCTCCAGTATGGGACGAGGAGACACTGAAGCTTTCTTT. It yields the protein CASSSSMGRGDTEAFF. Combining the CDR3 with reference TRBV7-9 and TRBJ1-1 gives the whole variable domain DTGVSQNPRHKITKRGQNVTFRCDPISEHNRLYWYRQTLGQGPEFLTYFQNEAQLEKSRLLSDRFSAERPKGSFSTLEIQRTEQGDSAMYLCASSSSMGRGDTEAFFGQGTRLTVV.

This clone was recorded once. The chain has TRBV13 and TRBJ1-4; the D gene is possibly TRBD1 (5 bases). Germline V gives CDR1 PRHDT, CDR2 FYEKMQ (reference sequence). V was pared by 4 bases and J by 6 bases, with 9 bases between. The CDR3 consists of 13 residues. For the CDR3, the DNA is TGTGCCAGCAGCTATGGGGGAGATGAAAAACTGTTTTTT. This codes for CASSYGGDEKLFF.

V and J are TRBV11-2 and TRBJ1-1; TRBD1 matches at 7 bases. J lost 3 bases, V lost 5 bases, and 3 bases had no gene match. From germline, CDR1 is SGHAT and CDR2 FQNNGV. The length of the CDR3 is 13 residues. The CDR3 region has the DNA TGTGCCAGCAGCGCCGACAGGGACACTGAAGCTTTCTTT. Translation: CASSADRDTEAFF.

The CDR3: CASKDNRNQPQHF. In DNA form, the CDR3 reads TGTGCCAGTAAAGACAACCGAAATCAGCCCCAGCATTTT. This chain uses TRBV19 with TRBJ1-5; no clear D gene. Germline V gene sequence: CDR1 LNHDA, CDR2 SQIVND (reference sequence). This CDR3 contains 13 residues. V lost 7 bases to trimming and J lost 4 bases, with 11 bases between them.